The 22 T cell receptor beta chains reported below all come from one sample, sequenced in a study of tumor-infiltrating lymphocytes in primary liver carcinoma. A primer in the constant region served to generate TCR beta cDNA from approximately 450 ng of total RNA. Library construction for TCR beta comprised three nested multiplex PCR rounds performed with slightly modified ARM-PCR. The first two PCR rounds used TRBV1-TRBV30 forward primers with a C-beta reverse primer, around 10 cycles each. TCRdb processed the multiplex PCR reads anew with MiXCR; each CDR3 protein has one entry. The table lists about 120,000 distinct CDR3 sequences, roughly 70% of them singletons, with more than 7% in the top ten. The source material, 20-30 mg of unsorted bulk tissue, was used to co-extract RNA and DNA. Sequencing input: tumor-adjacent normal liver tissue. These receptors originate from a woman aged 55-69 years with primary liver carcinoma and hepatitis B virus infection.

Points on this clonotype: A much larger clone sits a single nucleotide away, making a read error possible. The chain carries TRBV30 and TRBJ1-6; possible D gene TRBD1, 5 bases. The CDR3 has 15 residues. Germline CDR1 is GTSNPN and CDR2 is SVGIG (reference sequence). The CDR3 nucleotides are TGTGCCTGGAGTCCCATTGACAGTCGTAATTCACCCTTCCACTTT. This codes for CAWSPIDSRNSPFHF. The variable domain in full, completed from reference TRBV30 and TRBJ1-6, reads SQTIHQWPATLVQPVGSPLSLECTVEGTSNPNLYWYRQAAGRGLQLLFYSVGIGQISSEVPQNLSASRPQDRQFILSSKKLLLSDSGFYLCAWSPIDSRNSPFHFGNGTRLTVT.

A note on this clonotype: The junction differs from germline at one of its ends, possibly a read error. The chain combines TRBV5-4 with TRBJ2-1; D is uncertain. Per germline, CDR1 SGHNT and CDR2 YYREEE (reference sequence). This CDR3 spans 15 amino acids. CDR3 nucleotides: TGTGCCAGCAGCCCACGTGGCGGAAGGGCAAATGAGCAGTCCTTC. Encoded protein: CASSPRGGRANEQSF.

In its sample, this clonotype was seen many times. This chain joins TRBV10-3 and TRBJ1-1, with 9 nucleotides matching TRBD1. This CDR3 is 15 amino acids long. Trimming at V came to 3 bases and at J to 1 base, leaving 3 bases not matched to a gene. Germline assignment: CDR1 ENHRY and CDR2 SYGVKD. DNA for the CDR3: TGTGCCATCAGTGAACAGGGGGCAGGGAACACTGAAGCTTTCTTT. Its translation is CAISEQGAGNTEAFF.

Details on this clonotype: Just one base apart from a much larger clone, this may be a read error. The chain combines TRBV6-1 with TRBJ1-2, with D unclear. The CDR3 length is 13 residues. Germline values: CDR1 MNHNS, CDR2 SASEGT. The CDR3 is CASGVTEEYDYTF. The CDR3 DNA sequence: TGTGCCAGCGGTGTAACAGAGGAATATGACTACACCTTC.

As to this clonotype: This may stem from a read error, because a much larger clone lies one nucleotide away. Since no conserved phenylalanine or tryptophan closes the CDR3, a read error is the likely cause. The CDR3 here is CASSQDSEETQYS. CDR3 nucleotides: TGTGCCAGCAGCCAAGACAGTGAAGAGACCCAGTACTCC. The rearrangement uses TRBV5-4 and TRBJ2-5, with D perhaps TRBD1 (5 bases). The CDR3 has 13 residues. Germline CDR1 and CDR2: SGHNT and YYREEE (reference sequence). The ends were cut back, 4 bases at V and 3 bases at J, with 10 bases in the middle.

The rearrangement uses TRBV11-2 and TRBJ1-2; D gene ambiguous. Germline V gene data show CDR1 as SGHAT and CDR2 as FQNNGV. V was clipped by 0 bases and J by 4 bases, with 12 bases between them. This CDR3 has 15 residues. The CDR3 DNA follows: TGTGCCAGCAGCTTAGATTCGGGGTTACGCTATGGCTACACCTTC. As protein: CASSLDSGLRYGYTF.

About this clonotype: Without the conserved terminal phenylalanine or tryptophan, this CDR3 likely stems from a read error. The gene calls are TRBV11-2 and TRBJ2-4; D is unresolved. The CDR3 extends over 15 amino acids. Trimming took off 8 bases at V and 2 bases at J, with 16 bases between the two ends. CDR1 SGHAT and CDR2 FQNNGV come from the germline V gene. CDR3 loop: CASGPPLRTKNIQYL. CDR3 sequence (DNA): TGTGCCAGCGGCCCCCCCTTACGGACCAAAAACATTCAGTACCTC.

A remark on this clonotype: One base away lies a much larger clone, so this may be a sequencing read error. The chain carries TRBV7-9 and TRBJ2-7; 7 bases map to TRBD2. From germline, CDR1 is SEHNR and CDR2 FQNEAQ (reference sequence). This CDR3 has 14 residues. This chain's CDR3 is CASSFYPGGYELYF. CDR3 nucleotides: TGTGCCAGCAGCTTCTACCCGGGAGGCTACGAGCTGTACTTC.

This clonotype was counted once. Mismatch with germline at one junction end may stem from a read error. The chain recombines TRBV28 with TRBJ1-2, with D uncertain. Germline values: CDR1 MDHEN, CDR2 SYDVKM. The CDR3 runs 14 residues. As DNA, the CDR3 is TGTCCCAGCAGTTTCCCCTCGACAAGCTATGGTTACACCTTC. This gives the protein CPSSFPSTSYGYTF.

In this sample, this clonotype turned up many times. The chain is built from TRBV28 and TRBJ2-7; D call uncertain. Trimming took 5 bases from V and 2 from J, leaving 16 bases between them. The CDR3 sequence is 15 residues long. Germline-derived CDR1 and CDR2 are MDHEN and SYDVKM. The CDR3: CASSALRLVAYEQYF. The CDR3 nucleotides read TGTGCCAGCAGTGCCTTGAGGCTAGTAGCCTACGAGCAGTACTTC.

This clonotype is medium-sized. This CDR3 reads CASSLRRYNEQFF. In DNA form, the CDR3 reads TGTGCCAGCAGCTTAAGAAGGTACAATGAGCAGTTCTTC. This chain uses TRBV11-2 with TRBJ2-1; D unclear. The CDR3 is 13 amino acids. Germline V gene data show CDR1 as SGHAT and CDR2 as FQNNGV. V gave up 2 bases and J gave up 4 bases, with 6 bases separating them.

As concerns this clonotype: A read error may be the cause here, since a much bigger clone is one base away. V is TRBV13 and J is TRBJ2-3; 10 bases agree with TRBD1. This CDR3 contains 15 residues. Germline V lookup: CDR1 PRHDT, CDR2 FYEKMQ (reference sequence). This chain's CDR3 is CASGLRQGAGDTQYF. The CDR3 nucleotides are TGTGCCAGCGGCTTACGACAGGGGGCGGGAGATACGCAGTATTTT.

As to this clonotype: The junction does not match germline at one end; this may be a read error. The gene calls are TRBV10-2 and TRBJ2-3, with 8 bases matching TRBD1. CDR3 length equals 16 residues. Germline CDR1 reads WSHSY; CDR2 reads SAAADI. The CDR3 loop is CTSSRGQGHPLDTQYF. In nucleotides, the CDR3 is TGTACCAGCAGTCGAGGACAGGGCCACCCCTTGGATACGCAGTATTTT.

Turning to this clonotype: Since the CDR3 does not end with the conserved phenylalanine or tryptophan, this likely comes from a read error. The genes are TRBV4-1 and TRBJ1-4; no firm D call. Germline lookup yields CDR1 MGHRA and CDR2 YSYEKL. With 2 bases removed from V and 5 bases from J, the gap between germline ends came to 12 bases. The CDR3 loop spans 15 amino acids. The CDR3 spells CASSQSQEVNEKLFL. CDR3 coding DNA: TGCGCCAGCAGCCAATCCCAGGAGGTGAATGAAAAACTGTTTTTG.

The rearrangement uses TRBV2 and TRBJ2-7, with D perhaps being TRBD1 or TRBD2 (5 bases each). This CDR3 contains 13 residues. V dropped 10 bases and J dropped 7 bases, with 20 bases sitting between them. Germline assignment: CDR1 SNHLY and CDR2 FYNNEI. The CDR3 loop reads CATSLSVEGEQYF. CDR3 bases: TGTGCCACAAGTCTTTCGGTCGAGGGGGAGCAGTACTTC. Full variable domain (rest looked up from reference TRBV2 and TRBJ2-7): EPEVTQTPSHQVTQMGQEVILRCVPISNHLYFYWYRQILGQKVEFLVSFYNNEISEKSEIFDDQFSVERPDGSNFTLKIRSTKLEDSAMYFCATSLSVEGEQYFGPGTRLTVT.

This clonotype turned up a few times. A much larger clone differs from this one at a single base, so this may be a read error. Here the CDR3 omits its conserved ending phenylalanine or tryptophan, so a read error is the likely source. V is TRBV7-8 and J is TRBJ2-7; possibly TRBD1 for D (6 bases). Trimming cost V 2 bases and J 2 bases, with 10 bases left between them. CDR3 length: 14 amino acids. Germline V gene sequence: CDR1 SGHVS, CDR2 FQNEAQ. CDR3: CASSLWGRPYEQYL. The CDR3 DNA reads TGTGCCAGCAGCTTATGGGGGCGACCCTACGAGCAGTACCTC.

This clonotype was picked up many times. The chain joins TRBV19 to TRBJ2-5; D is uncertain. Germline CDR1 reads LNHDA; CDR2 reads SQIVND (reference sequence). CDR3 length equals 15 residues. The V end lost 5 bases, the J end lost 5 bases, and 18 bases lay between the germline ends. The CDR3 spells CASSAPLLVGETQYF. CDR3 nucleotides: TGTGCCAGTAGTGCTCCTCTTTTAGTGGGGGAGACCCAGTACTTC.

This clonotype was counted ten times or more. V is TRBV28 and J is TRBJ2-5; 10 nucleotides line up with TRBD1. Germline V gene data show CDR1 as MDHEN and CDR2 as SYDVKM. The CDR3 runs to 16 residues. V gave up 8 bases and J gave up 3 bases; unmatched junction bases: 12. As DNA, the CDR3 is TGTGCCAGCCGCGTCGCGGGACAGGGGACCAAAGAGACCCAGTACTTC. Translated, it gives CASRVAGQGTKETQYF.

The CDR3: CASSLDSFSPGIQYF. The CDR3 coding sequence is TGTGCCAGCAGCTTAGATTCCTTCAGCCCGGGGATCCAGTACTTC. This sequence joins TRBV11-2 and TRBJ2-5; possible D gene TRBD2, 5 bases. Trimming stripped 0 bases from V and 10 bases from J, with 18 bases between. Germline assignment: CDR1 SGHAT and CDR2 FQNNGV. The CDR3 covers 15 residues.

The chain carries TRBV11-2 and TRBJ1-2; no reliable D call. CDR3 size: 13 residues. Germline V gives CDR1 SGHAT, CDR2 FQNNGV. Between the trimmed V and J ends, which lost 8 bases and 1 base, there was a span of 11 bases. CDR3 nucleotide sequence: TGTGCCAGCTGCCCGACATATAACTATGGCTACACCTTC. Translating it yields CASCPTYNYGYTF.

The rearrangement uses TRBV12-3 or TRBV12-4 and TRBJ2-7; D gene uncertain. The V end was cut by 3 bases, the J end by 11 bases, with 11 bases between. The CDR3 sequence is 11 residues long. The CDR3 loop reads CASSFKNEEYF. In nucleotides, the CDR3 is TGTGCCAGCAGTTTCAAAAATGAGGAGTACTTC.

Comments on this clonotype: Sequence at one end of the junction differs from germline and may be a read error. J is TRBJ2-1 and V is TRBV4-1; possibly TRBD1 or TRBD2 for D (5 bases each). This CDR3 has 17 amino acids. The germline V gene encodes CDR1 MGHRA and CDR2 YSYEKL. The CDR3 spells CASGLTHGAGVYNEQFF. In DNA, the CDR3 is TGTGCCAGCGGCCTCACACATGGGGCTGGGGTATACAATGAGCAGTTCTTC.